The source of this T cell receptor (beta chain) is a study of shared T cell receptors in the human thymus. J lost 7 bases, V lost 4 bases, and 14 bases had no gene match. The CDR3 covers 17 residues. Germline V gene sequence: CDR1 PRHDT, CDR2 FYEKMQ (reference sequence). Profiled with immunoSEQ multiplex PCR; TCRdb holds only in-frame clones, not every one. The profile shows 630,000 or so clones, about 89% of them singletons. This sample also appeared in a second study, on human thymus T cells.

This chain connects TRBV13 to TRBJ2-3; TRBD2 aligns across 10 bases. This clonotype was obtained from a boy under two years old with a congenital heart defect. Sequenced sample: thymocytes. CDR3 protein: CASSSLAGARLPHTQYF. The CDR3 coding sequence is TGTGCCAGCAGCTCCCTAGCGGGGGCCCGCCTTCCCCATACGCAGTATTTT.